This TCR beta chain was captured by sequencing in a study of PD-1 blockade in mismatch repair-deficient tumors. Study background: All were previously treated, progressing patients with around eleven mismatch repair-deficient cancer types.

The TCR-sequenced patients were a few responders to pembrolizumab. The CDR3 length is 15 residues. Per the germline V gene, CDR1 is MNHEY and CDR2 is SVGAGI. V was clipped by 5 bases and J by 4 bases; unmatched bases: 5. Libraries were prepared by immunoSEQ multiplex PCR; TCRdb keeps only in-frame clonotypes and omits some of them. The table includes 100,000 to 150,000 clones, approximately 91% detected once. V and J are TRBV6-5 and TRBJ2-5, with 12 bases aligning to TRBD2. Sequenced material: peripheral blood, taken just over 70 weeks after starting pembrolizumab. This TCR was sampled from an adult with mismatch repair-deficient cancer. The CDR3 region has the DNA TGTGCCAGCAGTATCCGACTAGCGGGAGTAGAGACCCAGTACTTC. It is translated as CASSIRLAGVETQYF.